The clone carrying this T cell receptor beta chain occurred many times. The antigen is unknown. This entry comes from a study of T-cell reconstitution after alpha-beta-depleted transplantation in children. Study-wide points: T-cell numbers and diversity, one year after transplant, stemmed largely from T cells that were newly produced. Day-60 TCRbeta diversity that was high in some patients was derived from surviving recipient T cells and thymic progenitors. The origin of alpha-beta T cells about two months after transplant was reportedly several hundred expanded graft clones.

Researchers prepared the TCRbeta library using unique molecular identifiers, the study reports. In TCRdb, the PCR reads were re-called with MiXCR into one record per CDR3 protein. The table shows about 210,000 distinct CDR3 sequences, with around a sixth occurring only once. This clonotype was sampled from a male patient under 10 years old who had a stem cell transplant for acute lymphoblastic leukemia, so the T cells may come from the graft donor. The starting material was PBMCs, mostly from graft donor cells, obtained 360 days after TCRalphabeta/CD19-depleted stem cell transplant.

The CDR3: CASGGAGELFF. The CDR3 DNA reads TGCGCCAGCGGTGGAGCCGGGGAGCTGTTTTTT. This rearrangement joins TRBV4-3 to TRBJ2-2; D is unclear. There are 11 residues in the CDR3. Looked up from germline, CDR1 is LGHNA and CDR2 is YSLEER. The V gene lost 8 bases and the J gene lost 6 bases, with 7 bases spanning the gap.